This T cell receptor beta chain was retrieved from a study of tumor-infiltrating lymphocytes in oesophageal squamous cell carcinoma. Each CDR3 protein gets one entry after TCRdb re-called the reads with MiXCR. The sample gives approximately 11,000 distinct CDR3 sequences, around 56% of which show up once; less than 75% is in the top ten. Germline CDR1 and CDR2: SGHTA and FQGNSA. V lost 5 bases and J 6 bases, leaving 18 bases between the germline ends. The CDR3 spans 15 residues. Specimen: blood. This receptor was obtained from a female donor with esophageal squamous cell carcinoma. The chain joins TRBV7-2 to TRBJ2-3, with a tentative D call TRBD1 (6 bases). The CDR3 DNA follows: TGTGCCAGCAGCCCCCCAGGGGCGCAATTGGATACGCAGTATTTT. This encodes CASSPPGAQLDTQYF.